This entry features one T cell receptor beta chain sequence. This specimen comes from a study of blood T cell repertoires in COVID-19. In the authors' workflow: By means of reference gene primer amplification, nucleated cell counts were estimated. Clones were read by immunoSEQ multiplex PCR, and TCRdb kept only the in-frame ones, dropping some. V and J calls plus clone size are reproduced from that table; the DNA served to infer D and trimming. The data contain 45,000 to 55,000 clones, about 83% of them seen just once; the ten biggest clones take up approximately 25%. The sequenced sample was peripheral blood. This receptor was obtained from a woman aged 80 or over with acute or convalescent COVID-19.

CDR3 DNA: TGCGCCAGCAGCCAAGTTCCGGGACAGTTGAACACTGAAGCTTTCTTT. The encoded protein is CASSQVPGQLNTEAFF. The gene calls are TRBV4-1 and TRBJ1-1; TRBD1 agrees at 7 bases. Germline CDR1 MGHRA, CDR2 YSYEKL. V lost 1 base to trimming and J lost 0 bases; unmatched junction nucleotides: 5. The CDR3 totals 16 residues.